Sequencing of this T cell receptor (beta chain) was carried out in a study of shared clonotypes between healthy human individuals (TCRdb year 2020). With respect to the entire study: The cohort included three men and a couple of women between 18 and 49 years of age. Blood TCR repertoires of roughly 5 healthy adults were deeply sequenced to estimate repertoire size and the extent of clonotype sharing between individuals. To increase sequencing depth and limit assay-specific biases, different laboratories used diverse techniques to prepare libraries and sequence TCR repertoires. Each donor's leukapheresis produced roughly between roughly 0.85 and 9.5 billion PBMCs. General study outcomes and caveats: Sampling was restricted to blood, and TCR repertoires in tissues likely differ from the TCR repertoires found in blood. The genetic and exposure-history diversity represented was limited by the small number of donors. Pairwise subsampling led to the expectation that sequencing depth would affect the degree of clonotype sharing among donors.

Using the deep immunoSEQ assay, TCR CDR3 regions were amplified from genomic DNA by multiplex PCR. For each cell subset, the extracted genomic DNA was distributed evenly across all wells of several immunoSEQ 96-well plates, and each plate served as one replicate. For unsorted PBMC, each replicate PCR was loaded with about 270 ng genomic DNA, equivalent to tens of thousands of T cell genomes. Ten immunoSEQ deep assay plates were used to sequence the unsorted PBMC genomic DNA. Purified libraries were measured with a Qubit 3.0 fluorometer, size-checked on a Bioanalyzer 2100, and measured again with the KAPA Library Quantification kit. A separate single-read 150-cycle Illumina NextSeq 550 flow cell was used to sequence each immunoSEQ 96-well plate. From the authors' description of their analysis: The immunoSEQ output contained only junctional sequences without quality scores, so filtering could not match that applied to full-length reads. Sequences were annotated with PyIR, a Python wrapper for IgBLAST v1.9, and V/J genes and CDR3 were assigned using IMGT germline references. Any read was removed if the V/J assignment was weak (E-value above 1e-6), the CDR3 was missing, or the read contained stop codons, out-of-frame junctions, or ambiguous translated residues. V3J clonotypes were defined as sequences sharing an identical inferred V gene, J gene, and CDR3 amino acid sequence. To compute the percentage overlap between repertoires, the number of shared unique clonotypes was divided by the size of the smaller repertoire. Three approaches were used to assess repertoire richness: RTK rarefaction, the Chao1 estimator, and Recon v2.1 estimates of unobserved clonotypes. TCRdb holds this immuneACCESS table with in-frame rearrangements only. Some clones are missing; in checked studies, unresolved V genes explain under half, and the rest has no known cause. D and trimming were read from the DNA, whereas the V and J calls and clone size are those reported in that table. In all, the sample holds approximately 500,000 clones, and more than 65% of those were seen once. The ten largest account for 10% to 15% of the sample.

Relative to germline, V is missing 6 bases and J is missing 8 bases, with 11 bases of the junction outside any gene match. The CDR3 spans 15 residues, from the cysteine through the phenylalanine. This entry keeps only the CDR3 DNA: 45 bases, framed from base 1. For CDR1 and CDR2, the germline V gene (reference sequence) lists LNHDA and SQIVND. Healthy HIV-negative adults with no recently reported acute infections or vaccinations were included as donors. All donors were Caucasian adults living in Nashville, Tennessee, USA. In the unsorted samples, roughly 90 million PBMCs were counted, and genomic DNA was extracted using the QIAamp DNA Blood Mini kit. After blood collection by leukapheresis, PBMCs were isolated using Ficoll-Histopaque density gradient centrifugation and then cryopreserved in the vapor phase of liquid nitrogen. Comment on this clone: Its antigen specificity is not known. Base quality data are lacking; no much larger clone is found one base away.

Material for sequencing was PBMCs. The sequence was collected from a woman between 40 and 55 years old in good health. Some clones in this sample may be carry-over from other donors' samples. In this chain, TRBV19 is recombined with TRBJ2-3; 10 bases in between match TRBD2. The DNA reads TGTGCCAGTAGCCTAACTAGCGGGGCAGAGGTTACGCAGTATTTT. This encodes CASSLTSGAEVTQYF. This CDR3, with the reference TRBV19 and TRBJ2-3 proteins standing in past its ends, gives the full variable domain DGGITQSPKYLFRKEGQNVTLSCEQNLNHDAMYWYRQDPGQGLRLIYYSQIVNDFQKGDIAEGYSVSREKKESFPLTVTSAQKNPTAFYLCASSLTSGAEVTQYFGPGTRLTVL.